The 23 T cell receptor beta chains below all came from one sample that was sequenced in a study of blood T cell repertoires in COVID-19. Sequenced by immunoSEQ multiplex PCR; TCRdb stores in-frame clones only, minus some. The sample lists 95,000 or so clones; roughly 79% were seen once. The material sequenced was peripheral blood. The receptors here all came from a man at least 80 years old with COVID-19, enrolled during active disease.

This sequence joins TRBV5-4 and TRBJ2-2; weak D call: TRBD2 (7 bases). CDR3 length: 16 residues. The V gene lost 4 bases and the J gene lost 3 bases, with 16 bases spanning the gap. Germline V gives CDR1 SGHNT, CDR2 YYREEE (reference sequence). CDR3 in amino acids: CASSSTPGGHTGELFF. The CDR3 DNA is TGTGCCAGCAGCAGTACTCCGGGGGGCCACACCGGGGAGCTGTTTTTT.

This clone has a single count. The genes are TRBV9 and TRBJ2-6; a weak D match, TRBD1 (6 bases). The germline V gene has CDR1 SGDLS and CDR2 YYNGEE. With 3 bases removed from V and 2 bases from J, the gap between germline ends came to 18 bases. The CDR3 has 18 amino acids. CDR3 region: CASSGPGTRRPGANVLTF. The CDR3 bases are TGTGCCAGCAGCGGCCCCGGGACACGGCGTCCTGGGGCCAACGTCCTGACTTTC.

The chain links TRBV14 to TRBJ1-6, with 9 positions matching TRBD1. Germline V gene data show CDR1 as SGHDN and CDR2 as FVKESK. This CDR3 region has 15 residues. Trimming cost V 2 bases and J 9 bases; bases outside gene matches: 5. CDR3 DNA: TGTGCCAGCAGCCAACGGACAGGGGAAGGTTCACCCCTCCACTTT. Protein: CASSQRTGEGSPLHF.

V usage is TRBV7-8 and J usage is TRBJ1-2, with D possibly being TRBD1 (5 bases). The CDR3 has 14 amino acids. V was pared by 7 bases and J by 4 bases, with 16 bases between. Germline loops: CDR1 SGHVS, CDR2 FQNEAQ. The CDR3 DNA follows: TGTGCCAGCACCCCACGCAGGGAATTCTATGGCTACACCTTC. It is translated as CASTPRREFYGYTF.

V usage is TRBV12-1 and J usage is TRBJ2-5; the D call of TRBD2 is as the table states it, not checked on the DNA. TRBV12-1 is given as a pseudogene. The CDR3 spans 14 residues. CDR3 DNA: TGTGCCAGCAGCTTTGTTAAAAACCAAGAGACCCAGTACTTC. Translating it yields CASSFVKNQETQYF.

This clone was found a few times. This chain joins TRBV7-2 and TRBJ2-5, with 7 nucleotides matching TRBD2. The CDR3 covers 14 residues. Germline-derived CDR1 and CDR2 are SGHTA and FQGNSA. V was pared by 5 bases and J by 5 bases, with 8 bases of the junction left unmatched. This CDR3 reads CASSPSGVLETQYF. The CDR3 coding sequence is TGTGCCAGCAGCCCGAGCGGGGTGCTGGAGACCCAGTACTTC.

This chain links TRBV4-2 with TRBJ2-3, with 16 nucleotides matching TRBD2. Germline V gene lookup returns CDR1 LGHNA and CDR2 YNFKEQ. CDR3 length: 20 amino acids. V was clipped by 0 bases and J by 3 bases; unmatched bases: 9. This chain's CDR3 is CASSQDPGTSGGAETDTQYF. The CDR3 DNA is TGTGCCAGCAGCCAAGACCCTGGGACTAGCGGGGGGGCTGAAACAGATACGCAGTATTTT.

This clone was counted once. At one end the junction does not follow the germline gene, possibly because of a read error. V gene TRBV28 combines with J gene TRBJ2-7, with 10 bases identical to TRBD1. CDR1 is MDHEN, CDR2 SYDVKM, per germline. The CDR3 is made up of 18 amino acids. The CDR3 region has the DNA TGTGCCAGCAGTCACCCGACGCGGGACAGGGGTAGCTCCCACGAGCAGTACTTC. This translates into CASSHPTRDRGSSHEQYF. Variable domain in full (rest from reference TRBV28 and TRBJ2-7): DVKVTQSSRYLVKRTGEKVFLECVQDMDHENMFWYRQDPGLGLRLIYFSYDVKMKEKGDIPEGYSVSREKKERFSLILESASTNQTSMYLCASSHPTRDRGSSHEQYFGPGTRLTVT.

The CDR3 here is CASSIEGTSTDTQYF. As DNA, the CDR3 is TGTGCCAGTAGTATAGAGGGCACCTCCACAGATACGCAGTATTTT. V gene TRBV19 combines with J gene TRBJ2-3, with D unclear. V lost 0 bases to trimming and J lost 2 bases, with 9 bases between them. There are 15 residues in the CDR3. Per the germline V gene, CDR1 is LNHDA and CDR2 is SQIVND (reference sequence). The full variable domain, rest sourced from reference TRBV19 and TRBJ2-3, is DGGITQSPKYLFRKEGQNVTLSCEQNLNHDAMYWYRQDPGQGLRLIYYSQIVNDFQKGDIAEGYSVSREKKESFPLTVTSAQKNPTAFYLCASSIEGTSTDTQYFGPGTRLTVL.

The rearrangement joins TRBV27 to TRBJ2-1; D might be TRBD1 (6 bases). The CDR3 consists of 16 residues. Trimming took 4 bases from V and 2 from J, leaving 15 bases between them. Germline V gene data show CDR1 as MNHEY and CDR2 as SMNVEV (reference sequence). The DNA for the CDR3 is TGTGCCAGCAGTTACCGATCGGACAGACCCTACAATGAGCAGTTCTTC. Translated: CASSYRSDRPYNEQFF.

The chain recombines TRBV27 with TRBJ1-6; 10 bases match TRBD1. This CDR3 spans 11 amino acids. V dropped 8 bases and J dropped 16; count of bases not matched to a gene: 5. Germline assignment: CDR1 MNHEY and CDR2 SMNVEV (reference sequence). CDR3 residues: CASRDRGRLHF. The CDR3 nucleotides read TGTGCCAGCCGGGACAGGGGCCGTCTCCACTTT.

This clone is a singleton in its sample. V and J are TRBV3-1 (or the pseudogene TRBV3-2) and TRBJ2-1; weak D call: TRBD1 (6 bases). In germline, CDR1 is LGHDT, CDR2 YNNKEL (reference sequence). Trimming took off 1 base at V and 9 bases at J, with 10 bases between the two ends. This CDR3 contains 13 residues. The CDR3 DNA reads as TGTGCCAGCAGCCAAGGAAGGGGGTTTGAGCAGTTCTTC. It encodes CASSQGRGFEQFF.

The J gene is TRBJ1-2, the V gene TRBV4-2; 8 bases agree with TRBD1. The CDR3 is made up of 15 amino acids. Germline loops: CDR1 LGHNA, CDR2 YNFKEQ. V lost 4 bases, J lost 3 bases, and 7 bases stayed unmatched. CDR3 sequence (DNA): TGTGCCAGCAGCCCCATGAAACAGGGGGACTATGGCTACACCTTC. It codes for CASSPMKQGDYGYTF.

Comments on this clone: This same CDR3 is encoded by further DNA sequences in the sample. This sequence joins TRBV7-9 and TRBJ1-3, with TRBD1 matching 7 bases. CDR1 is SEHNR and CDR2 is FQNEAQ in the germline V gene (reference sequence). The CDR3 contains 15 residues. J was trimmed by 1 base and V by 3 bases; bases with no gene match: 3. CDR3 sequence: CASSFDRVSGNTIYF. As DNA, the CDR3 is TGTGCCAGCAGCTTTGACAGGGTGTCTGGAAACACCATATATTTT.

This chain uses TRBV7-8 with TRBJ1-4, with TRBD1 as a possible D gene (6 bases). This CDR3 has 16 residues. The germline gives CDR1 SGHVS, CDR2 FQNEAQ. The germline V and J ends were trimmed by 1 base and 4 bases, with 13 bases remaining between them. DNA for the CDR3: TGTGCCAGCAGCTTAGGCGCAGGGGTCCTTAATGAAAAACTGTTTTTT. This encodes CASSLGAGVLNEKLFF.

CDR3 sequence: CASSLNRNTEAFF. The CDR3 DNA reads TGTGCCAGCAGTTTAAACAGAAACACTGAAGCTTTCTTT. The chain links TRBV27 to TRBJ1-1; D remains ambiguous. The CDR3 is 13 residues long. With 2 bases removed from V and 2 bases from J, the gap between germline ends came to 6 bases. Germline V lookup: CDR1 MNHEY, CDR2 SMNVEV (reference sequence).

This chain uses TRBV7-2 with TRBJ2-7; 8 positions match TRBD2. The V gene end was trimmed by 1 base and the J gene end by 4 bases; junction bases not matched to a gene: 9. CDR3 length: 16 amino acids. Germline V gene lookup returns CDR1 SGHTA and CDR2 FQGNSA. The CDR3 DNA follows: TGTGCCAGCAGCTTAGGAAGAGCGGGAGCCACGTACGAGCAGTACTTC. It encodes CASSLGRAGATYEQYF.

The chain joins TRBV18 to TRBJ2-7; 7 nucleotides agree with TRBD2. CDR1 is KGHSH and CDR2 is LQKENI in the germline V gene. The CDR3 totals 14 residues. The V and J ends lost 2 bases and 5 bases, in that order; junction bases with no gene match: 6. As DNA, the CDR3 is TGTGCCAGCTCACCAGCGGGAGCAATTAACGAGCAGTACTTC. Translation: CASSPAGAINEQYF.

The J gene is TRBJ2-2, the V gene TRBV7-3, with D tentatively TRBD2 (5 bases). The germline CDR1 and CDR2 sequences are SGHTA and FQGTGA. The CDR3 is 13 residues long. V lost 2 bases and J 8 bases, leaving 9 bases between the germline ends. CDR3 sequence reads: CASSLVAGGELFF. DNA of the CDR3: TGTGCCAGCAGCTTAGTGGCGGGTGGGGAGCTGTTTTTT.

V and J are TRBV10-1 and TRBJ1-5, with a tentative D call TRBD1 (6 bases). The CDR3 sequence is 17 residues long. CDR1 WNHNN and CDR2 SYGVQD come from the germline V gene (reference sequence). Between the trimmed V and J ends, which lost 3 bases and 0 bases, there was a span of 15 bases. The CDR3 region is CASSDKQGRPSNQPQHF. The CDR3 DNA reads as TGCGCCAGCAGTGACAAACAGGGTCGCCCTAGCAATCAGCCCCAGCATTTT.

This clone was detected only a few times. The gene calls are TRBV6-6 and TRBJ2-5; D not resolved. V was pared by 0 bases and J by 7 bases, with 12 bases between. The CDR3 is 14 residues long. In germline, CDR1 is MNHNY, CDR2 SVGAGI (reference sequence). CDR3: CASSYSRGIVTQYF. The CDR3 DNA is TGTGCCAGCAGTTACTCGAGAGGAATCGTGACCCAGTACTTC.

V usage is TRBV28 and J usage is TRBJ1-5, with 9 bases aligning to TRBD1. This CDR3 contains 17 residues. V lost 6 bases to trimming and J lost 1 base; unmatched junction nucleotides: 10. CDR1 is MDHEN and CDR2 is SYDVKM in the germline V gene. This chain's CDR3 is CASSQLKDRGSNQPQHF. CDR3 DNA sequence: TGTGCCAGCAGCCAGCTGAAGGACAGGGGAAGCAATCAGCCCCAGCATTTT.

This chain connects TRBV30 to TRBJ2-3; no clear D. The CDR3 loop spans 14 amino acids. Deletions cut 2 bases from V and 9 bases from J, with 18 bases between. Germline CDR1 GTSNPN, CDR2 SVGIG (reference sequence). Here the CDR3 DNA reads TGTGCCTGGAGTCGTTCGACATACTTTGCCACGCAGTATTTT. Translating it yields CAWSRSTYFATQYF.